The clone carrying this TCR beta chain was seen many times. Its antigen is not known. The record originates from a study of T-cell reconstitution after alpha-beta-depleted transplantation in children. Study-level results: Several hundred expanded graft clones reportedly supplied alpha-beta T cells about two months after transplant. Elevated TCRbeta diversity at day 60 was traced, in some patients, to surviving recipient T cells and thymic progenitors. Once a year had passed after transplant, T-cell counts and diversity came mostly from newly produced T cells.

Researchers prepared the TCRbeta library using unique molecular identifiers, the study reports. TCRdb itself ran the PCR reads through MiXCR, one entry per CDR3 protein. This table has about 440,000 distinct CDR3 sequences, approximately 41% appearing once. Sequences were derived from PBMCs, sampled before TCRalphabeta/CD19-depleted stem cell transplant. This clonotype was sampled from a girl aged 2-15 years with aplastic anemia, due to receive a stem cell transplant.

The CDR3 spells CSVGTGRELFF. In DNA, the CDR3 is TGCAGCGTTGGGACAGGGCGGGAGCTGTTTTTT. The rearrangement uses TRBV29-1 and TRBJ2-2, with 8 bases aligning to TRBD1. Trimming took 4 bases from V and 9 from J; bases not matched to a gene: 1. The CDR3 extends over 11 amino acids. Germline V CDR1 and CDR2: SQVTM, ANQGSEA.